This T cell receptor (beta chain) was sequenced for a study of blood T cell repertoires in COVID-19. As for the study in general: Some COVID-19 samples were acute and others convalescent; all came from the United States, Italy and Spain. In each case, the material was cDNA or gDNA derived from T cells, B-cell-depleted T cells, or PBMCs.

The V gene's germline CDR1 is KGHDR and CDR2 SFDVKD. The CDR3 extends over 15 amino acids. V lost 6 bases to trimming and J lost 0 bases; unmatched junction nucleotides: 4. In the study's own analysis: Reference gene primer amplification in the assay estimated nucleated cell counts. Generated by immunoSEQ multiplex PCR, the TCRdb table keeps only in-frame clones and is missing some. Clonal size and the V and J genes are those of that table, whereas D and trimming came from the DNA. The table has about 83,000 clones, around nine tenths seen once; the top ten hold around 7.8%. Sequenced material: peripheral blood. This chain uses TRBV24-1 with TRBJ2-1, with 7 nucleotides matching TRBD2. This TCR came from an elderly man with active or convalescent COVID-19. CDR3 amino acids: CATSSGTPSYNEQFF. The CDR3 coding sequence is TGTGCCACCAGTAGCGGGACCCCCTCCTACAATGAGCAGTTCTTC.